What follows are 15 T cell receptor beta chains derived from one specimen sequenced in a study of blood T cell repertoires in COVID-19. Data came from immunoSEQ multiplex PCR; TCRdb stores just in-frame clones and leaves some out. The sample yields 50,000 to 70,000 clones, 75% to 95% seen once. Material: peripheral blood. The receptors here all came from a human donor with active COVID-19. The donor label of this sample is uncertain.

CDR3 sequence reads: CASSSDWHEQYF. DNA of the CDR3: TGTGCCAGCAGCTCGGACTGGCACGAGCAGTACTTC. The chain uses TRBV5-6 and TRBJ2-7; D might be TRBD2 (5 bases). From germline, CDR1 is SGHDT and CDR2 YYEEEE. The CDR3 runs to 12 residues. Trimming shortened V by 3 bases and J by 5 bases, and 9 bases separated the two germline ends.

This chain links TRBV23-1 with TRBJ2-5; 11 bases fit TRBD1. TRBV23-1 counts as an open reading frame of uncertain function. The CDR3 spans 16 residues. J gave up 3 bases and V 2 bases, and 5 bases lay outside the gene matches. The CDR3 coding sequence is TGCGCCAGCAGTCAACAGGGACAGGGGGTCGAAGAGACCCAGTACTTC. Translating gives CASSQQGQGVEETQYF.

The CDR3 nucleotides are TGTGCCAGCAGTGCAGGGGGCCGCCAGTACTTC. Translated, it gives CASSAGGRQYF. J is TRBJ2-5 and V is TRBV12-3 or TRBV12-4, with 8 nucleotides matching TRBD1. V gave up 5 bases and J gave up 10 bases; unmatched junction bases: 3. The CDR3 extends over 11 amino acids.

The chain has TRBV6-5 and TRBJ2-2; TRBD1 matches at 8 bases. Trimming at V came to 6 bases and at J to 4 bases, leaving 7 bases not matched to a gene. Germline V lookup: CDR1 MNHEY, CDR2 SVGAGI. CDR3 length equals 15 residues. The DNA of the CDR3 is TGTGCCAGCAGACGAGACAGGGGCAGCACCGGGGAGCTGTTTTTT. Protein product: CASRRDRGSTGELFF.

V and J are TRBV3-1 (or the pseudogene TRBV3-2) and TRBJ1-2, with a possible D match to TRBD1 (5 bases). Germline assignment: CDR1 LGHDT and CDR2 YNNKEL (reference sequence). The CDR3 sequence is 15 residues long. V was shortened by 0 bases and J by 5 bases, with 13 bases between the two germline ends. CDR3 residues: CASSQDWQGGYGYTF. CDR3 coding DNA: TGTGCCAGCAGCCAAGATTGGCAGGGTGGTTATGGCTACACCTTC.

This chain connects TRBV15 to TRBJ2-3, with 7 bases matching TRBD2. Trimming at V came to 3 bases and at J to 4 bases, leaving 10 bases not matched to a gene. CDR1 is LNHNV and CDR2 is YYDKDF in the germline V gene (reference sequence). CDR3 length equals 16 residues. CDR3 DNA sequence: TGTGCCACCAGCAGGGCTCTCGGTGGGGGGGCAGATACGCAGTATTTT. As protein: CATSRALGGGADTQYF. Using reference TRBV15 and TRBJ2-3 for the parts outside the CDR3, the full variable domain is DAMVIQNPRYQVTQFGKPVTLSCSQTLNHNVMYWYQQKSSQAPKLLFHYYDKDFNNEADTPDNFQSRRPNTSFCFLDIRSPGLGDTAMYLCATSRALGGGADTQYFGPGTRLTVL.

This clone came up once. The chain is built from TRBV5-1 and TRBJ2-4; D might be TRBD2 (6 bases). This CDR3 is built from 16 residues. V lost 0 bases and J 8 bases, leaving 18 bases between the germline ends. From germline, CDR1 is SGHRS and CDR2 YFSETQ. The CDR3 is CASSLAEPGRLDIQYF. The CDR3 nucleotides are TGCGCCAGCAGCTTGGCCGAGCCGGGACGACTAGACATTCAGTACTTC.

The chain recombines TRBV24-1 with TRBJ1-5; D is unresolved. CDR1 and CDR2 from the germline V gene are KGHDR and SFDVKD. V lost 2 bases to trimming and J lost 7 bases, with 11 bases between them. There are 14 residues in the CDR3. CDR3 nucleotides: TGTGCCACCAGTGATTCCCAAACCGCGCAGCCCCAGCATTTT. Translated: CATSDSQTAQPQHF.

This chain links TRBV10-1 with TRBJ2-5; perhaps D is TRBD1 or TRBD2 (5 bases each). CDR3 length: 13 amino acids. Trimming cost V 6 bases and J 5 bases, with 13 bases left between them. Germline-derived CDR1 and CDR2 are WNHNN and SYGVQD (reference sequence). The CDR3 nucleotides are TGCGCCAGCAGCGAGGGGCTCTATGAGACCCAGTACTTC. Protein: CASSEGLYETQYF.

This clone was seen just once. The chain links TRBV28 to TRBJ2-4; 7 bases are shared with TRBD1. Germline assignment: CDR1 MDHEN and CDR2 SYDVKM. This CDR3 has 16 amino acids. J gave up 6 bases and V 6 bases, and 14 bases lay outside the gene matches. DNA of the CDR3: TGTGCCAGCAGCCCTAAGGGGGCGCAGGACTTAAACATTCAGTACTTC. This sequence encodes CASSPKGAQDLNIQYF.

The V call is TRBV6-2 or TRBV6-3, the J call TRBJ2-7; perhaps TRBD1 as D (6 bases). CDR1 and CDR2 from the germline V gene are MNHEY and SVGEGT. With 0 bases removed from V and 5 bases from J, the gap between germline ends came to 8 bases. The CDR3 loop spans 13 amino acids. CDR3 DNA: TGTGCCAGCAGTTACTCCCAGGGGAACGAGCAGTACGTC. The encoded protein is CASSYSQGNEQYV.

The chain employs TRBV27 and TRBJ2-1; TRBD2 agrees at 14 bases. Germline trimming cut 5 bases from V and 5 bases from J; bases unmatched to any gene: 5. Germline loops: CDR1 MNHEY, CDR2 SMNVEV (reference sequence). The CDR3 covers 16 residues. CDR3 nucleotide sequence: TGTGCCAGCAGTCCGTTGACTAGCGGGAGGGACAATGAGCAGTTCTTC. It specifies CASSPLTSGRDNEQFF.

The chain links TRBV7-9 to TRBJ2-7, with D possibly being TRBD1 (6 bases). Germline V lookup: CDR1 SEHNR, CDR2 FQNEAQ (reference sequence). V was pared by 2 bases and J by 1 base, with 12 bases between. This CDR3 spans 15 amino acids. CDR3 sequence (DNA): TGTGCCAGCAGCTTATTGGACAGTCCATCCTACGAGCAGTACTTC. The encoded protein is CASSLLDSPSYEQYF.

J is TRBJ2-5 and V is TRBV5-6; TRBD1 is a possible D gene (6 bases). V was pared by 3 bases and J by 5 bases, with 17 bases between. This CDR3 comprises 15 residues. Germline V gene data show CDR1 as SGHDT and CDR2 as YYEEEE. The DNA for the CDR3 is TGTGCCAGCAGCTCCCGGGCTACAGGGTGGGAGACCCAGTACTTC. It encodes CASSSRATGWETQYF. The full variable domain, completed using reference TRBV5-6 and TRBJ2-5, is DAGVTQSPTHLIKTRGQQVTLRCSPKSGHDTVSWYQQALGQGPQFIFQYYEEEERQRGNFPDRFSGHQFPNYSSELNVNALLLGDSALYLCASSSRATGWETQYFGPGTRLLVL.

This clone was observed a single time. In nucleotides, the CDR3 is TGTGCCACCAGTGATTCGCCGGGACAGGCCCCAGATACGCAGTATTTT. This sequence encodes CATSDSPGQAPDTQYF. The rearrangement uses TRBV24-1 and TRBJ2-3; the match to TRBD1 covers 8 bases. Germline V gives CDR1 KGHDR, CDR2 SFDVKD. The V and J ends lost 2 bases and 4 bases, in that order; junction bases with no gene match: 7. CDR3 length equals 16 residues.